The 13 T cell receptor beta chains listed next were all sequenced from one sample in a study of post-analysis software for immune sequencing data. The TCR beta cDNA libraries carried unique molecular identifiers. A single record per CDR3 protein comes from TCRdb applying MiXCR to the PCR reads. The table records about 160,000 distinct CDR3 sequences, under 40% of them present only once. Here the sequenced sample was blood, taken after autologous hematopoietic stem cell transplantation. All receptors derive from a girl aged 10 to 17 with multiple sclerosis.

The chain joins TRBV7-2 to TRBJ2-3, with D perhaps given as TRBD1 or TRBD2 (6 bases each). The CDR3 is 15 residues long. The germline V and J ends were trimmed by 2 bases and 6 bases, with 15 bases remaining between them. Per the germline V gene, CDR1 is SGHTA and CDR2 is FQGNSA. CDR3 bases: TGTGCCAGCAGCTTAAGGGGGGCGGGTGAGGATACGCAGTATTTT. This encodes CASSLRGAGEDTQYF.

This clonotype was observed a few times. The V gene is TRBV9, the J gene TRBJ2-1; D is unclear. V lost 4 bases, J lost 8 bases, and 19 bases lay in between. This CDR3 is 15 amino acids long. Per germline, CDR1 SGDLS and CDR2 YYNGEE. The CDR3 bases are TGTGCCAGCAGCCCCACGTTGGTGGGGATGTATGAGCAGTTCTTC. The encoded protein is CASSPTLVGMYEQFF.

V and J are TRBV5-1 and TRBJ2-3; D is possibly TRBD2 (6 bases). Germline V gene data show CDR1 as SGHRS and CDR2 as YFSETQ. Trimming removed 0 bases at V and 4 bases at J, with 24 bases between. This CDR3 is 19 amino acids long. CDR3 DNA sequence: TGCGCCAGCAGCTTGGTTCTGGGGGGAGATCGATGCTTTTCAGATACGCAGTATTTT. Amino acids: CASSLVLGGDRCFSDTQYF. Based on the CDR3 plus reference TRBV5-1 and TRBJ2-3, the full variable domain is KAGVTQTPRYLIKTRGQQVTLSCSPISGHRSVSWYQQTPGQGLQFLFEYFSETQRNKGNFPGRFSGRQFSNSRSEMNVSTLELGDSALYLCASSLVLGGDRCFSDTQYFGPGTRLTVL.

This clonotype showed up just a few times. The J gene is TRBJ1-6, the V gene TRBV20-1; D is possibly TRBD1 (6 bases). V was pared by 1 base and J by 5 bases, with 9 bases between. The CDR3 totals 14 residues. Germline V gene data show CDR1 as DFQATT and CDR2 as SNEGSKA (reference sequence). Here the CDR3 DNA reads TGCAGTGCTAGAGTAGGGGGAAATAATTCACCCCTCCACTTT. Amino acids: CSARVGGNNSPLHF.

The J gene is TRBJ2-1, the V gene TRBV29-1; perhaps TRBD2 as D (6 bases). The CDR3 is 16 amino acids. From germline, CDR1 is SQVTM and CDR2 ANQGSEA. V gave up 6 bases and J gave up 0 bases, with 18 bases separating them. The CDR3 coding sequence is TGCAGCGTGCCCCCTTCGTTAGCGGCCTCCTACAATGAGCAGTTCTTC. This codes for CSVPPSLAASYNEQFF.

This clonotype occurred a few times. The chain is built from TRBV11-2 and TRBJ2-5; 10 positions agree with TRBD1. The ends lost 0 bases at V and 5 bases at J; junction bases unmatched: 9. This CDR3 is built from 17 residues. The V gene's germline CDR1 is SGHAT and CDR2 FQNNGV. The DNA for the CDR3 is TGTGCCAGCAGCTTAGATTTTTTGGACAGGGGGATCGAGACCCAGTACTTC. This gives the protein CASSLDFLDRGIETQYF.

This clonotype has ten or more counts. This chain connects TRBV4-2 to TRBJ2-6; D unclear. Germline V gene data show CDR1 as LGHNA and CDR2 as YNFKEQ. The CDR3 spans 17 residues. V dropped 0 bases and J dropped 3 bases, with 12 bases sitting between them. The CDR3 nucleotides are TGTGCCAGCAGCCAAGAAGGGCCTAACGTTGGGGCCAACGTCCTGACTTTC. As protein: CASSQEGPNVGANVLTF.

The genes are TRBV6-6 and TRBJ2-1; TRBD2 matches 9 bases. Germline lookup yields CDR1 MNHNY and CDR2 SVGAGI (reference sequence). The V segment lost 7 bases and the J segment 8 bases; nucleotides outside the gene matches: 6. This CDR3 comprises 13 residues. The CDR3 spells CASTGREGYEQFF. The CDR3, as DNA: TGTGCCAGCACAGGGCGGGAGGGGTATGAGCAGTTCTTC.

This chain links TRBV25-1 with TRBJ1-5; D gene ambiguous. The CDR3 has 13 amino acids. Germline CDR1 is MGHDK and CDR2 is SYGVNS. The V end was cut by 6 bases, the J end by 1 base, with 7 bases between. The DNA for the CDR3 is TGTGCCAGCAGGGGAGGGAGCAATCAGCCCCAGCATTTT. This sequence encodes CASRGGSNQPQHF.

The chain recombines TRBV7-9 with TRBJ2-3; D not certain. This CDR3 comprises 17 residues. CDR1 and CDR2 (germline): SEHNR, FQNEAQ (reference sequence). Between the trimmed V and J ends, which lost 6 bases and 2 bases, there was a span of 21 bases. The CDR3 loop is CASRETGYDHLTDTQYF. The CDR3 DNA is TGTGCCAGCAGAGAAACCGGGTACGACCACCTCACAGATACGCAGTATTTT.

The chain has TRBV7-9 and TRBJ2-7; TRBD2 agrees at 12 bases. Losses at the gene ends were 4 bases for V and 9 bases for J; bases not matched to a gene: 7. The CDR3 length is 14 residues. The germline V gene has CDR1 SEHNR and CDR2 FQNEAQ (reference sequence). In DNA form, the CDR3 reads TGTGCCAGCAGCTCTAGCGGGAGGGATCTTGGGCAGTACTTC. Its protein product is CASSSSGRDLGQYF.

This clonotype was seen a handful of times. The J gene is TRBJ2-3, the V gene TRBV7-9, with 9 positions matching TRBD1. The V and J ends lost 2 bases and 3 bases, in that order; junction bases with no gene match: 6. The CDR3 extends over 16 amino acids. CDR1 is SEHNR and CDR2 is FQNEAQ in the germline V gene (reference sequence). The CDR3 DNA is TGTGCCAGCAGCTTAAGGGCGGGACAGGGAACAGATACGCAGTATTTT. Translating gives CASSLRAGQGTDTQYF. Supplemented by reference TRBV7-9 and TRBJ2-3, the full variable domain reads DTGVSQNPRHKITKRGQNVTFRCDPISEHNRLYWYRQTLGQGPEFLTYFQNEAQLEKSRLLSDRFSAERPKGSFSTLEIQRTEQGDSAMYLCASSLRAGQGTDTQYFGPGTRLTVL.

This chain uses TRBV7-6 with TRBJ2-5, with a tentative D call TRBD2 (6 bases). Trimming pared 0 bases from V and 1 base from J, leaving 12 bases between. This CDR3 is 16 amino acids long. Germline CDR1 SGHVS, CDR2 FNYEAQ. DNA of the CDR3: TGTGCCAGCAGCTTAGCGGTTAGCGGTTTCCAAGAGACCCAGTACTTC. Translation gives CASSLAVSGFQETQYF. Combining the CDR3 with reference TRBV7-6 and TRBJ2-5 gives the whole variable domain GAGVSQSPRYKVTKRGQDVALRCDPISGHVSLYWYRQALGQGPEFLTYFNYEAQQDKSGLPNDRFSAERPEGSISTLTIQRTEQRDSAMYRCASSLAVSGFQETQYFGPGTRLLVL.